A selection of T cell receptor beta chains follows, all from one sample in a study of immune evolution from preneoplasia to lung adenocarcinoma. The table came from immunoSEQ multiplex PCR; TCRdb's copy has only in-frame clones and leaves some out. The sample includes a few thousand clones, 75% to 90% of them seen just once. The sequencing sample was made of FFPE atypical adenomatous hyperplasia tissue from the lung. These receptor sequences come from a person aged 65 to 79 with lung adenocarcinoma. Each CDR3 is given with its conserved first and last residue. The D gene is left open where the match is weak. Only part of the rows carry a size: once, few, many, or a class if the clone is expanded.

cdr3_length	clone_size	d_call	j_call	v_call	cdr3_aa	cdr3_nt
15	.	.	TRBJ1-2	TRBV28	CASSFEGQPNYGYTF	TGTGCCAGCAGTTTCGAAGGACAGCCTAACTATGGCTACACCTTC
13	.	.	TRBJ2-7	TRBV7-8	CASSLGGADEQYF	TGTGCCAGCAGCTTGGGGGGCGCGGACGAGCAGTACTTC
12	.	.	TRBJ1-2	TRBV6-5	CASSYDSYGYTF	TGTGCCAGCAGTTACGACAGCTATGGCTACACCTTC
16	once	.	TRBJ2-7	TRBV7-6	CASSLISGATDYEQYF	TGTGCCAGCAGCTTAATCAGCGGAGCTACCGACTACGAGCAGTACTTC
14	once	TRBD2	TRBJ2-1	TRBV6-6	CASTRASGRNEQFF	TGTGCCAGCACCCGCGCTAGCGGGAGAAATGAGCAGTTCTTC
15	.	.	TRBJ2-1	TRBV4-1	CASSQNPGGDNEQFF	TGCGCCAGCAGCCAAAATCCCGGAGGGGACAATGAGCAGTTCTTC
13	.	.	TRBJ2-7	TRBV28	CASRVGGRYEQYF	TGTGCCAGCAGGGTTGGAGGGAGGTACGAGCAGTACTTC
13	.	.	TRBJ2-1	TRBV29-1	CSVGQASYNEQFF	TGCAGCGTTGGACAAGCATCCTACAATGAGCAGTTCTTC
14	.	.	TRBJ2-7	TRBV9	CASSAETGKYEQYF	TGTGCCAGCAGCGCCGAGACTGGAAAGTACGAGCAGTACTTC
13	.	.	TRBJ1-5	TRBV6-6	CASSFGSNQPQHF	TGTGCCAGCAGTTTCGGGTCCAATCAGCCCCAGCATTTT
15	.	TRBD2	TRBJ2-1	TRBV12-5	CASGLVLAGVNEQFF	TGTGCTAGTGGTTTGGTTCTAGCGGGAGTCAATGAGCAGTTCTTC
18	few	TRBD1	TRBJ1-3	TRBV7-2	CASSLGPGSGGRGNTIYF	TGTGCCAGCAGCTTAGGCCCCGGTTCAGGGGGCCGTGGAAACACCATATATTTT
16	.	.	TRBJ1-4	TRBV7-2	CASSLIQGTVGEKLFF	TGTGCCAGCAGCTTAATTCAAGGGACTGTTGGTGAAAAACTGTTTTTT
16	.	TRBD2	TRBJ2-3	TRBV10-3	CAISTGLAVSTDTQYF	TGTGCCATCAGTACGGGACTAGCGGTTTCCACAGATACGCAGTATTTT
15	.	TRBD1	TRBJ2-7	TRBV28	CASSFGGQGAGEQYF	TGTGCCAGCAGTTTTGGGGGACAGGGGGCGGGCGAGCAGTACTTC
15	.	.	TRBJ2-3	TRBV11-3	CASSWGGTSTDTQYF	TGTGCCAGCAGCTGGGGCGGGACTAGCACAGATACGCAGTATTTT
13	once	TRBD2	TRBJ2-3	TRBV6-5	CASRGLARDTQYF	TGTGCCAGCAGGGGACTAGCGAGAGATACGCAGTATTTT
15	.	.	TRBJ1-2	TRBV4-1	CASSQADREAYGYTF	TGCGCCAGCAGCCAAGCGGACAGAGAAGCCTATGGCTACACCTTC
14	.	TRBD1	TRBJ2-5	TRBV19	CASRRTGVGETQYF	TGTGCCAGTAGGAGGACAGGGGTGGGGGAGACCCAGTACTTC
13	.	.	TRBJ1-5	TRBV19	CASSISVNQPQHF	TGTGCCAGTAGTATCAGTGTAAATCAGCCCCAGCATTTT
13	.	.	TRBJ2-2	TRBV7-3	CASSPRGTGELFF	TGTGCCAGCAGCCCCCGAGGCACCGGGGAGCTGTTTTTT
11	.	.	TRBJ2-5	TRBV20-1	CSARGEETQYF	TGCAGTGCTAGAGGGGAAGAGACCCAGTACTTC
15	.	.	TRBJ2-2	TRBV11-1	CASSYLQGAAGELFF	TGTGCCAGCAGCTACCTACAGGGTGCCGCCGGGGAGCTGTTTTTT
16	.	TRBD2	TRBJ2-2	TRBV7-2	CASSTASGRYTGELFF	TGTGCCAGCAGCACCGCTAGCGGGAGGTATACCGGGGAGCTGTTTTTT
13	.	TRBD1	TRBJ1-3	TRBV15	CATSRANRGTIYF	TGTGCCACCAGCAGAGCCAACAGGGGCACCATATATTTT
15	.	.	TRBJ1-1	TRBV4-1	CASSQDGGKGVEAFF	TGCGCCAGCAGCCAAGACGGTGGAAAAGGGGTTGAAGCTTTCTTT
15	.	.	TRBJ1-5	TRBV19	CASNPGPYPNQPQHF	TGTGCCAGTAACCCGGGACCCTACCCCAATCAGCCCCAGCATTTT
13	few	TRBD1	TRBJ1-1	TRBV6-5	CASSYGQGWEAFF	TGTGCCAGCAGTTACGGACAGGGGTGGGAGGCTTTCTTT
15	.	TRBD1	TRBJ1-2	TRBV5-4	CASSSPGQARNGYTF	TGTGCCAGCAGCTCTCCGGGACAGGCCAGGAATGGCTACACCTTC
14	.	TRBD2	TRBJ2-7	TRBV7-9	CASNQPGTSGEQYF	TGTGCCAGCAACCAACCCGGGACTAGCGGCGAGCAGTACTTC
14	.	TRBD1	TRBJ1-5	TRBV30	CAWRATGVSQPQHF	TGTGCCTGGAGGGCTACAGGGGTTAGTCAGCCCCAGCATTTT
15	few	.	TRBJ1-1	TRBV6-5	CASSKQFRPATEAFF	TGTGCCAGCAGTAAACAGTTTAGACCAGCCACTGAAGCTTTCTTT
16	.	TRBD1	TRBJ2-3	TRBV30	CAWKGNRGRSTDTQYF	TGTGCCTGGAAGGGGAACAGGGGGCGGAGCACAGATACGCAGTATTTT
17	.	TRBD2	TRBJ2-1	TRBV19	CASRGLAGGQFNNEQFF	TGTGCCAGTAGAGGACTAGCGGGAGGGCAGTTCAACAATGAGCAGTTCTTC
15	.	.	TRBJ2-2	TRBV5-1	CASSHWTVNTGELFF	TGCGCCAGCAGCCACTGGACAGTGAACACCGGGGAGCTGTTTTTT
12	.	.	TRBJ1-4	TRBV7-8	CASSLAYEKLFF	TGTGCCAGCAGCTTAGCGTATGAAAAACTGTTTTTT
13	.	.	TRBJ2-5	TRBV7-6	CASSLATQETQYF	TGTGCCAGCAGCTTAGCAACACAAGAGACCCAGTACTTC
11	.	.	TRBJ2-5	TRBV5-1	CASSSSETQYF	TGCGCCAGCAGCTCGTCGGAGACCCAGTACTTC
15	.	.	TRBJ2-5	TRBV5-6	CASSLVDLKSGTQYF	TGTGCCAGCAGCTTGGTGGACCTGAAGTCGGGGACCCAGTACTTC
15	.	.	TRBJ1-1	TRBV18	CASSRTVTLNTEAFF	TGTGCCAGCTCAAGGACAGTCACCTTGAACACTGAAGCTTTCTTT
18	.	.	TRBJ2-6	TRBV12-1	CASSELPVGQSRANVLTF	TGTGCCAGCAGCGAGCTACCTGTAGGACAAAGTCGGGCCAACGTCCTGACTTTC
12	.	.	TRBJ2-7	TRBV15	CATSREYYEQYF	TGTGCCACCAGCAGGGAGTACTACGAGCAGTACTTC
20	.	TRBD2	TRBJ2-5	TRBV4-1	CASSRNPPLAGGRGEETQYF	TGCGCCAGCAGCCGAAACCCCCCACTAGCGGGAGGCCGAGGGGAGGAGACCCAGTACTTC
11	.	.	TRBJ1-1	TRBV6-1	CASSPSTEAFF	TGTGCCAGCAGTCCGAGCACTGAAGCTTTCTTT
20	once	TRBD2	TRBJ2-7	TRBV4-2	CASSQAASGLAGGGRYEQYF	TGTGCCAGCAGCCAAGCCGCCTCGGGACTAGCGGGAGGGGGGAGGTACGAGCAGTACTTC
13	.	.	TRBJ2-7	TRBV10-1	CASSESGRYEQYF	TGCGCCAGTAGTGAGTCGGGCAGGTACGAGCAGTACTTC
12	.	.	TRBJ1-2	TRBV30	CAWDRFVYGYTF	TGTGCCTGGGACAGGTTCGTTTATGGCTACACCTTC
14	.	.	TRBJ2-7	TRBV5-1	CASSTDYHPYEQYF	TGCGCCAGCAGCACCGACTACCACCCCTACGAGCAGTACTTC
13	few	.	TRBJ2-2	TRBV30	CAAGQMNTGELFF	TGTGCCGCGGGACAGATGAACACCGGGGAGCTGTTTTTT
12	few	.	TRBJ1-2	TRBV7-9	CASSMQDYGYTF	TGTGCCAGCAGCATGCAAGACTATGGCTACACCTTC
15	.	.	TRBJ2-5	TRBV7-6	CASSLGGRDGETQYF	TGTGCCAGCAGCTTAGGAGGCAGGGACGGTGAGACCCAGTACTTC